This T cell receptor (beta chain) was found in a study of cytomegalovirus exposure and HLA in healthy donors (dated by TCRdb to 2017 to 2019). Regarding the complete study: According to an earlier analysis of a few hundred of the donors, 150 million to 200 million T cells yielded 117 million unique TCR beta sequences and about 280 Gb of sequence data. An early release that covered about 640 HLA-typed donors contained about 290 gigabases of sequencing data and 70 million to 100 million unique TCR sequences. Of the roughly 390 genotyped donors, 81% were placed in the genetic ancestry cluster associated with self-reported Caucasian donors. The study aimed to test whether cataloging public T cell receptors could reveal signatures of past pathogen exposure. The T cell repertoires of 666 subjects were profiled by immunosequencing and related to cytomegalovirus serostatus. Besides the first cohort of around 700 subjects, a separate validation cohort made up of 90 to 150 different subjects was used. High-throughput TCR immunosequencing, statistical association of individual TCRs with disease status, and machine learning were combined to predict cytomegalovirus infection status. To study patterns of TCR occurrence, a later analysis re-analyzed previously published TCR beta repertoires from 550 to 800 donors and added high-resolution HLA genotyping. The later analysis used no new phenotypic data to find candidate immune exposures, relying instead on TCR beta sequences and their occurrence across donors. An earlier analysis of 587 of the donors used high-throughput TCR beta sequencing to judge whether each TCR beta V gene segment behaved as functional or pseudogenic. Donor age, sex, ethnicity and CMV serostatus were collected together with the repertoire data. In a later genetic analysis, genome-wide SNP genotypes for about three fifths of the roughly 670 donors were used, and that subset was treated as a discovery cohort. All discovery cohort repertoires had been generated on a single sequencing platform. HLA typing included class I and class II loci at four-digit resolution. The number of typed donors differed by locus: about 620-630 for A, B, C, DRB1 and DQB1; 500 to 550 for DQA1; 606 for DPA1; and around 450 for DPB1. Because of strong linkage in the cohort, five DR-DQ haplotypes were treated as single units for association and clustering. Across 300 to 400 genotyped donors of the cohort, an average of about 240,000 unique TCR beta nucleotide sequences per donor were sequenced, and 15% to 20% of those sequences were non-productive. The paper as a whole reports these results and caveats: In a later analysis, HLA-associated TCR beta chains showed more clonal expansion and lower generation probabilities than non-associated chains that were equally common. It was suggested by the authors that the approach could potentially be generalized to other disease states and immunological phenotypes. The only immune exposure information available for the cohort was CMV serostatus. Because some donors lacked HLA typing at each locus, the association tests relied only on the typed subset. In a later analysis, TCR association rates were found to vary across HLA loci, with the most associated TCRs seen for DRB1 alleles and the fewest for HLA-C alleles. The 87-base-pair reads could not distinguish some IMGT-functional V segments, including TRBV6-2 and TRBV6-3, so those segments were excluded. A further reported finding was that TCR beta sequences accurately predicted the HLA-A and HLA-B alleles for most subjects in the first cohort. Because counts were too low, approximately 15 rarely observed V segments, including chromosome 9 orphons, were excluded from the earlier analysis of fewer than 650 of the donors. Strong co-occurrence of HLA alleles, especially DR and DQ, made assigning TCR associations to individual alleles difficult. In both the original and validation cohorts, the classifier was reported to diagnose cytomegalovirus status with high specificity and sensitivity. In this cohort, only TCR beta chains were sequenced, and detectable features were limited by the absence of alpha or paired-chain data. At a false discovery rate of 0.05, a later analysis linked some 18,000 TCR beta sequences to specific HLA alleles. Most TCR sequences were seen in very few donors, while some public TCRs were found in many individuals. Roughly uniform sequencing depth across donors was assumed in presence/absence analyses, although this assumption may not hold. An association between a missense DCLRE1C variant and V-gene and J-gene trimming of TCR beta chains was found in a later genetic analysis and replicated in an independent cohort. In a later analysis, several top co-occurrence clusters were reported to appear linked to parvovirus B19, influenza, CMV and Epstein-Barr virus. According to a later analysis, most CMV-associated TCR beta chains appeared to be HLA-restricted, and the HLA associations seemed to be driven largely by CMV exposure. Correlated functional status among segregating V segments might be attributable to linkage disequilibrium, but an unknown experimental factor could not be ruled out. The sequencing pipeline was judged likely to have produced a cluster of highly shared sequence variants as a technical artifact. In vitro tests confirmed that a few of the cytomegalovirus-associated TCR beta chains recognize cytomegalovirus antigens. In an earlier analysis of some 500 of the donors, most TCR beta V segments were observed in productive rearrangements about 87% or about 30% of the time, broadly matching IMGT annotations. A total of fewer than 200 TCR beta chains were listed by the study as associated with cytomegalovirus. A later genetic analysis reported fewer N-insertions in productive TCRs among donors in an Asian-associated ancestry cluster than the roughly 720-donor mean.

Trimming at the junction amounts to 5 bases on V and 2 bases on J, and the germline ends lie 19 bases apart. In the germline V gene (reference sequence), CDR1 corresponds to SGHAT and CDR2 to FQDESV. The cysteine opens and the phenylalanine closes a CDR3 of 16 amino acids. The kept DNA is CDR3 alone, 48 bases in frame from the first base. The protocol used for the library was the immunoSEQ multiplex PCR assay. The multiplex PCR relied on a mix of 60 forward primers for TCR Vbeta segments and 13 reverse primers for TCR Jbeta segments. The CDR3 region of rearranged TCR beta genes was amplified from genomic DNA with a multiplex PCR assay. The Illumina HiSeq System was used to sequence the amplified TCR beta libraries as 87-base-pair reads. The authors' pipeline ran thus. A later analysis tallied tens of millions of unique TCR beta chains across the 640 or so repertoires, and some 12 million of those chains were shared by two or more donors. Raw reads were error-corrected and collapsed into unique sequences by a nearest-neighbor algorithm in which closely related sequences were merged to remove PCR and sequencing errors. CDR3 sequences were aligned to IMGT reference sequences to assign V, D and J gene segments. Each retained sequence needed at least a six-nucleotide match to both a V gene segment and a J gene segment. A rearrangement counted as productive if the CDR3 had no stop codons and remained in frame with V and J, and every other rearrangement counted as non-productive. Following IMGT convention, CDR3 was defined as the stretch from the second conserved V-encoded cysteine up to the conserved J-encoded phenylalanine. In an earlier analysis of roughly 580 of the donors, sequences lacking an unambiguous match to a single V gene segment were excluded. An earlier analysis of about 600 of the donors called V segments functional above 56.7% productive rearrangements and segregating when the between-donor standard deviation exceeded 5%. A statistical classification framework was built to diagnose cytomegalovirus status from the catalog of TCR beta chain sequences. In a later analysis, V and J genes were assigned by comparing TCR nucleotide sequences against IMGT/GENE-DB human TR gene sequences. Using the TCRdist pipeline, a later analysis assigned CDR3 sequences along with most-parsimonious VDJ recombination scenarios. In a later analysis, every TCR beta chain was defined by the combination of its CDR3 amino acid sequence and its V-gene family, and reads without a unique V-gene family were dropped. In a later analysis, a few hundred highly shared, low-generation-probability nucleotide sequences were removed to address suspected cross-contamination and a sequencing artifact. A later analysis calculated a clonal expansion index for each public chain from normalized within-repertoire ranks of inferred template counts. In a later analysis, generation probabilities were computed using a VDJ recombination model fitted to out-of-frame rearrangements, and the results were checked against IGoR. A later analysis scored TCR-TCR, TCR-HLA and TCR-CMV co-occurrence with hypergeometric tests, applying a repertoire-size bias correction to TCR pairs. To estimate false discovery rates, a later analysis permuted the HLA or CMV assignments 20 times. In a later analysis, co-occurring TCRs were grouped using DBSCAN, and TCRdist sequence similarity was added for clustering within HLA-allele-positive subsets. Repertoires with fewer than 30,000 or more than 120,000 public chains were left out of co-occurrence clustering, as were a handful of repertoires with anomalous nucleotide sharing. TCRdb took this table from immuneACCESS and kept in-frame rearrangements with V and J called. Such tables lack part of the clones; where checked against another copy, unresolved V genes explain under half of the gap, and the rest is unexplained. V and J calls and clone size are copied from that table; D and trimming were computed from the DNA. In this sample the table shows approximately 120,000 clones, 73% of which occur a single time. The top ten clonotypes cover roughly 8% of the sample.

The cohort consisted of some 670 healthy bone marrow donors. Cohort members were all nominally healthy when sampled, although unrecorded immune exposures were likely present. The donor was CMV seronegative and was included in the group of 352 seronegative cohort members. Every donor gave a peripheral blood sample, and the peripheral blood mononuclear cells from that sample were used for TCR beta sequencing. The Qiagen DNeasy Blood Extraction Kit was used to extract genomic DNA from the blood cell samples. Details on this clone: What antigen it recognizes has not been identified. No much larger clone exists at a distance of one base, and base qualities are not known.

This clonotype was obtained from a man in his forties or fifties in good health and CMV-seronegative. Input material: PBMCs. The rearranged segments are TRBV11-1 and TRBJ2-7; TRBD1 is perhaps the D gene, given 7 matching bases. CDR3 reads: CASSPRGAGYPYEQYF. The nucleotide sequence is TGTGCCAGCAGCCCCAGGGGGGCGGGCTACCCCTACGAGCAGTACTTC.